This TCR beta chain originates from a study of TIL therapy for anti-PD-1-resistant metastatic lung cancer. Across the whole study: Most patients had lung adenocarcinoma.

This was the immunoSEQ v3 assay. Only in-frame clones appear in the TCRdb table, and some are missing; sequencing was by immunoSEQ multiplex PCR. The top ten hold 2% to 2.5% of the sample, which has approximately 18,000 clones, 83% seen once. Germline trimming cut 1 base from V and 2 bases from J; bases unmatched to any gene: 13. There are 18 residues in the CDR3. CDR1 SGHTA and CDR2 FQGNSA come from the germline V gene. The time point: pre-treatment sample, taken before nivolumab and TIL therapy. V and J are TRBV7-2 and TRBJ1-2; the match to TRBD1 covers 7 bases. The receptor was isolated from a person aged 25 to 80 with non-small cell lung cancer. The material was blood, obtained at baseline. The CDR3 here is CASSLVGIGTGVNYGYTF. The CDR3 DNA reads TGTGCCAGCAGCTTAGTAGGCATAGGAACAGGGGTAAACTATGGCTACACCTTC.